These T cell receptor beta chains were read from a single sample in a study of cytomegalovirus exposure and HLA in healthy donors. Profiling relied on immunoSEQ multiplex PCR, and the TCRdb table lists in-frame clones only, not all of them. The data hold about 140,000 clones, with roughly 80% observed a single time. Input material: PBMCs. The receptor set was obtained from a man between 18 and 35 years old in good health and CMV-seronegative. CDR3s include the opening cysteine and the closing phenylalanine or tryptophan. The listing skips clone size in some rows; elsewhere it reads once, few, many or a size class.

v_gene	abundance	j_gene	CDR3aa
TRBV14	.	TRBJ1-5	CASSQGRGQPQHF
TRBV7-8	.	TRBJ2-2	CASSFTGGTGELFF
TRBV6-6	few	TRBJ1-2	CASSYMVGSANYGYTF
TRBV19	.	TRBJ2-1	CASSTRAGGEQFF
TRBV19	.	TRBJ2-5	CASSTGTGKETQYF
TRBV4-1	few	TRBJ2-2	CASSPMGRGLTGELFF
TRBV7-9	.	TRBJ1-2	CASSSSWTGGDYGYTF
TRBV4-3	once	TRBJ1-3	CASSRGTASGNTIYF
TRBV5-1	.	TRBJ1-2	CASSSPLPEGHYGYTF
TRBV7-2	.	TRBJ1-6	CASSLAGGRSPLHF
TRBV7-2	once	TRBJ1-2	CASSLDRDYGYTF
TRBV6-6	.	TRBJ1-1	CASSLDGDTEAFF
TRBV19	.	TRBJ1-1	CASSIEGMRTEAFF
TRBV28	.	TRBJ2-5	CASIRRPQETQYF
TRBV5-5	.	TRBJ2-7	CASSFGQGVYEQYF
TRBV18	.	TRBJ2-7	CASSPGAISYEQYF
TRBV30	few	TRBJ1-1	CAWSVGQGSTEAFF
TRBV4-1	.	TRBJ1-2	CASSQVQERDYGYTF
TRBV6-1	.	TRBJ2-5	CASSERRGRSGEARGEYF
TRBV6-5	.	TRBJ1-2	CASNGMEGKGYTF
TRBV18	.	TRBJ1-5	CASSPYEQPQHF
TRBV11-2	.	TRBJ2-5	CASSSRYRDSQETQYF
TRBV7-9	.	TRBJ1-6	CASSLAGDNSPLHF
TRBV2	.	TRBJ2-1	CASSKLGGNEQFF
TRBV30	.	TRBJ1-1	CAWTGQGAATEAFF
TRBV6-6	.	TRBJ1-1	CASRVGTGGTEAFF
TRBV7-9	.	TRBJ1-5	CASSSGQGRNQPQHF
TRBV29-1	.	TRBJ2-7	CSVGQMDTYEQYF
TRBV4-1	few	TRBJ1-4	CASSRPDLNEKLFF
TRBV2	.	TRBJ1-1	CATIQGNTEAFF
TRBV5-6	.	TRBJ2-3	CASSRGQGKADTQYF
TRBV2	once	TRBJ1-5	CASRAGVNGNQPQHF
TRBV30	.	TRBJ1-4	CAWSVQDGKLFF
TRBV7-9	.	TRBJ2-3	CASSSPRRGRDTQYF
TRBV7-2	.	TRBJ1-1	CASSPYPGQGPPEAFF
TRBV6-9	.	TRBJ1-6	CASSYRTQRSYNSPLHF
TRBV30	once	TRBJ2-1	CAWSNGGGRYEQFF
TRBV4-3	few	TRBJ1-1	CASSRRPGQGESEAFF
TRBV13	few	TRBJ2-1	CASSTSWTESYNEQFF
TRBV12-5	.	TRBJ2-2	CASGLPRTGQVTAGELFF
TRBV7-2	few	TRBJ2-1	CASSSPGHSYNEQFF
TRBV5-1	.	TRBJ1-4	CASSLGTPNEKLFF
TRBV18	.	TRBJ2-3	CASSPGLAGFLGDTQYF
TRBV7-2	.	TRBJ1-1	CASSLGGGGIGTEAFF
TRBV27	once	TRBJ2-1	CASSATATEQFF
TRBV9	once	TRBJ2-7	CASSGERSREQYF
TRBV15	.	TRBJ1-2	CATSRDTNHGYTF
TRBV7-6	.	TRBJ2-7	CASSLLDSYEQYF
TRBV19	.	TRBJ1-1	CASRTGTGGITEAFF
TRBV2	.	TRBJ2-7	CASSVASSAYEQYF
TRBV30	few	TRBJ1-1	CAWNDRARFEAFF
TRBV6-1	.	TRBJ2-7	CASRQGNLNEQYF
TRBV5-6	.	TRBJ2-1	CASSSVWLAYNEQFF
TRBV10-1	.	TRBJ1-1	CASILRGGDGAFF
TRBV14	.	TRBJ2-7	CASSQGRQTGGFAYEQYF